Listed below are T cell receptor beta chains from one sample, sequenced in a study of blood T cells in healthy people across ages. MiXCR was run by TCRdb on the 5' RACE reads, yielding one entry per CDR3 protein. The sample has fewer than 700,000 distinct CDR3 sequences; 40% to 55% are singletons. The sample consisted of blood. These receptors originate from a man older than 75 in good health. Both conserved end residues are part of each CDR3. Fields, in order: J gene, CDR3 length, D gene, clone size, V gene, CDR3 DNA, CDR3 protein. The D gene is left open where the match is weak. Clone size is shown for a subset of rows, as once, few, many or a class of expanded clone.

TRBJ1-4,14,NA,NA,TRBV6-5,TGTGCCAGCAGTTTTGGCCAGTTTAATGAAAAACTGTTTTTT,CASSFGQFNEKLFF
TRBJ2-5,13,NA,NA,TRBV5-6,TGTGCCAGCAGCTCTTCCCCCGCCCAGACCCAGTACTTC,CASSSSPAQTQYF
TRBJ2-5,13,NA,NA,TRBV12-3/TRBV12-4,TGTGCCAGCAGTTCAAGCAGCCAAGAGACCCAGTACTTC,CASSSSSQETQYF
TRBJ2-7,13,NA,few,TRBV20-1,TGCAGTGCTAGCGGGCAGTCGAGGAACGAGCAGTACTTC,CSASGQSRNEQYF
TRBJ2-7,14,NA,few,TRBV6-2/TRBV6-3,TGTGCCAGCAGTTACGGGCAGGTGTTCTACGAGCAGTACTTC,CASSYGQVFYEQYF
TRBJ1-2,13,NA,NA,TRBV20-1,TGCAGTGCTAGTGACCAGGGGAACTATGGCTACACCTTC,CSASDQGNYGYTF
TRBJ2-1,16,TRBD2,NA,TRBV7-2,TGTACCAGCAGCGACCAGGGACTAGTAGCCGCGAATGAGCAGTTCTTC,CTSSDQGLVAANEQFF
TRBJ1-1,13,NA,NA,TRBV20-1,TGCAGTGCTAGTGAGCAGATGAACACTGAAGCTTTCTTT,CSASEQMNTEAFF
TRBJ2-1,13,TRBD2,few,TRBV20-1,TGCACCTCCGGGGCTAGCGGGGCAGGTGAGCAGTTCTTC,CTSGASGAGEQFF
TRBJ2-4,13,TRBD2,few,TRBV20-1,TGCAGTGCTAGTTCAGGGAGGGTCGGCATTCAGTACTTC,CSASSGRVGIQYF